This TCR beta chain emerged from a study of CD8+ T cells in alopecia areata. CDR1 and CDR2 from the germline V gene are MNHEY and SMNVEV (reference sequence). Trimming removed 3 bases from V and 5 bases from J; junction bases left unmatched: 4. The CDR3 contains 14 residues. Broader study findings: TCR sharing was clearer in mice than between patients, perhaps partly owing to patient HLA diversity.

Investigators isolated RNA and reverse transcribed it into cDNA to act as the sequencing template. TCRdb's copy holds only in-frame clones and misses some; the assay was immunoSEQ multiplex PCR. Of fewer than 80,000 clones listed, 55% to 75% are singletons. As to this clone: Its target is unknown.

The specimen comprised CD8+ T cells sorted from blood, sampled at week 0. The chain joins TRBV27 to TRBJ1-5; 7 nucleotides match TRBD1. The sequence came from a human donor with alopecia areata. In DNA, the CDR3 is TGTGCCAGCAGTTTTGTAGGGGGCGATCAGCCCCAGCATTTT. Its translation is CASSFVGGDQPQHF.